The 22 T cell receptor beta chains in this list originate from one sample, sequenced in a study of sequential checkpoint blockade in melanoma. Treatment reported: randomized to nivolumab then ipilimumab (arm A) or the reverse (arm B). TCRdb's table, derived via immunoSEQ multiplex PCR, lists solely in-frame clones and lacks some. This table holds 5,100 or so clones, 70% to 85% found once. The specimen comprised CD8+ T cells sorted from blood (inferred from file names), sampled from a patient given nivolumab and ipilimumab in sequence. These receptors came from a human donor with melanoma.

This clone was seen more than once but under ten times. The rearrangement uses TRBV21-1 and TRBJ1-2; no check of the table's D call, TRBD1, against the DNA was made. TRBV21-1 is listed as a pseudogene. This CDR3 has 11 residues. CDR3 bases: TGTGCCAGCAGCAGACAGCATGGCTACACCTTC. Translating it yields CASSRQHGYTF.

This chain links TRBV5-1 with TRBJ1-4; TRBD1 is a possible D gene (5 bases). CDR1 and CDR2 (germline): SGHRS, YFSETQ. The CDR3 covers 15 residues. Trimming stripped 0 bases from V and 8 bases from J, with 14 bases between. The CDR3 DNA reads as TGCGCCAGCAGCTTGGCCAACAGGCTTGGGGAAAAACTGTTTTTT. This gives the protein CASSLANRLGEKLFF.

CDR3 in amino acids: CASSQELTRDNTEAFF. The CDR3 bases are TGCGCCAGCAGCCAAGAGCTCACCAGGGATAACACTGAAGCTTTCTTT. J is TRBJ1-1 and V is TRBV4-1; D is possibly TRBD1 (5 bases). CDR1 and CDR2 (germline): MGHRA, YSYEKL. The CDR3 is 16 amino acids. Trimming took 0 bases from V and 2 from J, leaving 13 bases between them.

Regarding this clone: Relative to the germline gene, one junction end is altered; a read error may explain this. The gene calls are TRBV7-7 and TRBJ2-5, with D perhaps TRBD1 (7 bases). Germline lookup yields CDR1 SSHAT and CDR2 FNYEAQ (reference sequence). The CDR3 spans 16 residues. The CDR3 region is CASSPGGPKGEETQYF. DNA for the CDR3: TGTGCTAGCAGCCCAGGGGGGCCCAAGGGGGAGGAGACCCAGTACTTC.

This clone was seen just once. The chain has TRBV13 and TRBJ2-5; 9 bases are a match to TRBD1. The CDR3 has 14 residues. CDR1 PRHDT and CDR2 FYEKMQ come from the germline V gene (reference sequence). V trimming: 5 bases; J trimming: 4 bases; junction bases outside the gene matches: 5. The CDR3 bases are TGTGCCAGCAGCCCGGGGACAGGGAGAGAGACCCAGTACTTC. This translates into CASSPGTGRETQYF.

This chain links TRBV19 with TRBJ1-2; TRBD1 might be the D (5 bases). CDR1 is LNHDA, CDR2 SQIVND, per germline (reference sequence). The CDR3 is made up of 14 amino acids. V lost 3 bases to trimming and J lost 6 bases, with 14 bases between them. Here the CDR3 DNA reads TGTGCCAGTAGTATTGTGGCAGGGCTCAATGGCTACACCTTC. Protein sequence: CASSIVAGLNGYTF.

This chain connects TRBV28 to TRBJ2-7; 7 bases are a match to TRBD1. Losses at the gene ends were 4 bases for V and 7 bases for J; bases not matched to a gene: 7. The V gene's germline CDR1 is MDHEN and CDR2 SYDVKM. CDR3 length: 13 residues. The CDR3 sequence: CASSSASGGEQYF. CDR3 nucleotide sequence: TGTGCCAGCAGTTCCGCCTCAGGGGGTGAGCAGTACTTC.

V usage is TRBV4-3 and J usage is TRBJ1-5; D is ambiguous. Germline lookup yields CDR1 LGHNA and CDR2 YSLEER. The CDR3 contains 12 residues. V gave up 0 bases and J gave up 15 bases, with 12 bases separating them. The CDR3: CASSQEAGPVHF. The CDR3 DNA reads as TGCGCCAGCAGCCAAGAAGCGGGTCCTGTGCATTTT.

The V and J genes are TRBV10-2 and TRBJ1-1; 7 positions agree with TRBD1. This CDR3 contains 13 residues. Germline CDR1 reads WSHSY; CDR2 reads SAAADI. V was clipped by 3 bases and J by 5 bases; unmatched bases: 3. In DNA, the CDR3 is TGCGCCAGCAGTGACAGGGGGTGGACTGAAGCTTTCTTT. Translation: CASSDRGWTEAFF.

In its sample, this clone is medium-sized. V gene TRBV30 combines with J gene TRBJ1-2, with 7 bases that match TRBD1. CDR3 length: 13 residues. Germline V gene sequence: CDR1 GTSNPN, CDR2 SVGIG (reference sequence). V dropped 1 base and J dropped 10; count of bases not matched to a gene: 9. The CDR3 DNA reads TGTGCCTGGAGTGGGGACAGACGTTTGATCTACACCTTC. Its protein product is CAWSGDRRLIYTF. Together with reference TRBV30 and TRBJ1-2, the CDR3 gives the full variable domain: SQTIHQWPATLVQPVGSPLSLECTVEGTSNPNLYWYRQAAGRGLQLLFYSVGIGQISSEVPQNLSASRPQDRQFILSSKKLLLSDSGFYLCAWSGDRRLIYTFGSGTRLTVV.

CDR3 loop: CASTPPQADEQYF. The CDR3 DNA reads TGTGCCAGCACGCCACCACAGGCGGACGAGCAGTACTTC. V usage is TRBV6-6 and J usage is TRBJ2-7, with D possibly TRBD1 on 5 matching bases. Trimming left V 7 bases short and J 5 bases short, with 15 bases between. CDR1 and CDR2 from the germline V gene are MNHNY and SVGAGI (reference sequence). CDR3 length: 13 residues.

This chain connects TRBV6-6 to TRBJ2-7, with a tentative D call TRBD2 (6 bases). V shed 2 bases and J shed 4 bases, with 12 bases lying between them. This CDR3 has 14 residues. The germline CDR1 and CDR2 sequences are MNHNY and SVGAGI (reference sequence). The CDR3 DNA sequence: TGTGCCAGCAGTTACCTCGGGGGAAAATACGAGCAGTACTTC. This encodes CASSYLGGKYEQYF.

The rearrangement links TRBV2 to TRBJ2-7; weak D call: TRBD2 (6 bases). The germline V and J ends were trimmed by 4 bases and 3 bases, with 10 bases remaining between them. The CDR3 is 13 amino acids. In germline, CDR1 is SNHLY, CDR2 FYNNEI. CDR3 region: CASSGSGGYEQYF. In nucleotides, the CDR3 is TGTGCCAGCAGTGGATCCGGGGGCTACGAGCAGTACTTC.

This chain joins TRBV7-6 and TRBJ2-7; 8 nucleotides match TRBD2. Germline V lookup: CDR1 SGHVS, CDR2 FNYEAQ. V lost 4 bases to trimming and J lost 2 bases; unmatched junction nucleotides: 7. The CDR3 totals 15 residues. The CDR3 sequence: CASSSFSGETYEQYF. The CDR3 coding sequence is TGTGCCAGCAGCTCGTTTAGCGGGGAAACCTACGAGCAGTACTTC.

The V call is TRBV27, the J call TRBJ2-2; no reliable D call. V lost 3 bases, J lost 4 bases, and 6 bases lay in between. The length of the CDR3 is 13 residues. The V gene's germline CDR1 is MNHEY and CDR2 SMNVEV (reference sequence). CDR3 residues: CASSFTFTGELFF. The CDR3 DNA sequence: TGTGCCAGCAGTTTTACTTTCACCGGGGAGCTGTTTTTT.

The J gene is TRBJ1-2, the V gene TRBV6-1; 9 bases fit TRBD1. Germline V gene lookup returns CDR1 MNHNS and CDR2 SASEGT. The CDR3 totals 14 residues. Trimming removed 4 bases from V and 5 bases from J; junction bases left unmatched: 5. The CDR3 reads CASSVDRGVYGYTF. CDR3 in DNA: TGTGCCAGCAGTGTGGACAGGGGAGTATATGGCTACACCTTC.

The chain has TRBV27 and TRBJ2-5, with D possibly being TRBD2 (5 bases). The V end was cut by 8 bases, the J end by 2 bases, with 12 bases between. Germline V gene data show CDR1 as MNHEY and CDR2 as SMNVEV (reference sequence). The CDR3 extends over 13 amino acids. The CDR3 here is CASGRGRQETQYF. CDR3 coding DNA: TGTGCCAGCGGCCGAGGGAGACAAGAGACCCAGTACTTC.

The chain carries TRBV4-3 and TRBJ2-7; D may be TRBD1 (5 bases). V dropped 4 bases and J dropped 1 base, with 14 bases sitting between them. CDR1 is LGHNA and CDR2 is YSLEER in the germline V gene. The CDR3 length is 15 residues. This CDR3 is CASSPRVLGSYEQYF. CDR3 coding DNA: TGCGCCAGCAGCCCCAGGGTCCTCGGGTCCTACGAGCAGTACTTC.

This chain connects TRBV4-3 to TRBJ1-3; D might be TRBD1 (5 bases). Deletions cut 0 bases from V and 3 bases from J, with 9 bases between. Germline CDR1 is LGHNA and CDR2 is YSLEER. The CDR3 sequence is 15 residues long. CDR3 in amino acids: CASSQEQAFGNTIYF. Written as DNA, the CDR3 is TGCGCCAGCAGCCAAGAACAGGCCTTTGGAAACACCATATATTTT.

This rearrangement joins TRBV27 to TRBJ1-2, with D maybe TRBD1 (6 bases). Trimming shortened V by 3 bases and J by 2 bases, and 10 bases separated the two germline ends. The CDR3 sequence is 14 residues long. The germline gives CDR1 MNHEY, CDR2 SMNVEV (reference sequence). CDR3 amino acids: CASSLGAGNYGYTF. In DNA, the CDR3 is TGTGCCAGCAGTTTGGGGGCAGGGAACTATGGCTACACCTTC.

This chain joins TRBV2 and TRBJ2-7; no reliable D call. CDR3 length equals 11 residues. V was trimmed by 4 bases and J by 5 bases, leaving 6 bases between them. Germline CDR1 reads SNHLY; CDR2 reads FYNNEI. CDR3 protein: CASSGEDEQYF. CDR3 DNA: TGTGCCAGCAGTGGTGAGGACGAGCAGTACTTC.

This chain connects TRBV20-1 to TRBJ2-7, with TRBD1 matching 8 bases. Germline V gene data show CDR1 as DFQATT and CDR2 as SNEGSKA (reference sequence). Germline trimming cut 4 bases from V and 6 bases from J; bases unmatched to any gene: 2. This CDR3 spans 11 amino acids. As DNA, the CDR3 is TGCAGTGCTATGACAGGGGTCGAGCAGTACTTC. It specifies CSAMTGVEQYF.